Below are 29 T cell receptor beta chains sequenced from a single sample in a study of blood T cell repertoires in COVID-19. TCRdb keeps only in-frame clones here, not all; method: immunoSEQ multiplex PCR. This table holds over 30,000 clones, roughly 87% found once. Sequenced input: peripheral blood. These receptors all come from a woman aged 55-70 years with active COVID-19.

This chain connects TRBV30 to TRBJ2-7; D uncertain. From germline, CDR1 is GTSNPN and CDR2 SVGIG (reference sequence). V lost 2 bases and J 6 bases, leaving 11 bases between the germline ends. The CDR3 loop spans 12 amino acids. DNA for the CDR3: TGTGCCTGGAGTAACTCACTACTCGAGCAGTACTTC. Translating it yields CAWSNSLLEQYF.

The chain has TRBV6-5 and TRBJ2-1, with unresolved D. The germline V gene encodes CDR1 MNHEY and CDR2 SVGAGI. The CDR3 is made up of 11 amino acids. V was pared by 7 bases and J by 9 bases, with 10 bases between. The DNA for the CDR3 is TGTGCCAGCAAAAGCCGCGGTGAGCAGTTCTTC. Residues: CASKSRGEQFF.

The chain carries TRBV12-3 or TRBV12-4 and TRBJ2-3; D remains unclear. V was clipped by 2 bases and J by 4 bases, with 4 bases between them. CDR3 length: 12 amino acids. The CDR3 here is CASSLTADTQYF. CDR3 bases: TGTGCCAGCAGTTTAACAGCAGATACGCAGTATTTT.

The rearrangement links TRBV2 to TRBJ2-7; 11 nucleotides line up with TRBD2. Germline trimming cut 6 bases from V and 1 base from J; bases unmatched to any gene: 2. The CDR3 loop spans 14 amino acids. In germline, CDR1 is SNHLY, CDR2 FYNNEI. The CDR3 region has the DNA TGTGCCAGCAGGGGGACTAGCGGTTCCTACGAGCAGTACTTC. Translated: CASRGTSGSYEQYF.

The chain uses TRBV28 and TRBJ2-3; tentatively, D is TRBD1 (7 bases). The CDR3 totals 15 residues. V lost 5 bases, J lost 6 bases, and 18 bases lay in between. Per germline, CDR1 MDHEN and CDR2 SYDVKM. Here the CDR3 reads CASSGGTDRRDTQYF. In DNA form, the CDR3 reads TGTGCCAGCAGTGGAGGGACAGACCGGAGGGATACGCAGTATTTT.

The CDR3 sequence is CASSFPPGGYGYTF. The CDR3 coding sequence is TGTGCCAGCAGCTTCCCACCGGGGGGCTATGGCTACACCTTC. The chain combines TRBV12-1 with TRBJ1-2. TRBV12-1 is flagged as a pseudogene. The CDR3 has 14 amino acids.

V usage is TRBV19 and J usage is TRBJ2-2; TRBD2 agrees at 10 bases. The germline V gene has CDR1 LNHDA and CDR2 SQIVND (reference sequence). The CDR3 consists of 16 residues. The V gene end was trimmed by 3 bases and the J gene end by 5 bases; junction bases not matched to a gene: 6. The CDR3 protein is CASSIPAGGPTGELFF. The DNA of the CDR3 is TGTGCCAGTAGTATCCCAGCGGGGGGGCCGACCGGGGAGCTGTTTTTT.

CDR3 region: CASNPSPTGGSFSGAYEQYF. CDR3 coding DNA: TGTGCCAGCAACCCTTCACCGACAGGGGGCAGCTTTTCAGGGGCCTACGAGCAGTACTTC. The chain recombines TRBV21-1 with TRBJ2-7; TRBD1 is the table's D call, not checked against the DNA. TRBV21-1 constitutes a pseudogene. The CDR3 extends over 20 amino acids.

This chain connects TRBV7-9 to TRBJ2-1; D is perhaps TRBD2 (6 bases). This CDR3 has 13 residues. Per the germline V gene, CDR1 is SEHNR and CDR2 is FQNEAQ (reference sequence). V lost 5 bases and J 7 bases, leaving 12 bases between the germline ends. The CDR3 reads CASSRDLPNEQFF. The DNA of the CDR3 is TGTGCCAGCAGCCGGGACTTGCCTAATGAGCAGTTCTTC.

This clone was seen more than once but under ten times. The rearrangement links TRBV6-5 to TRBJ1-6; 7 nucleotides align to TRBD1. The CDR3 is 15 amino acids. Germline V gives CDR1 MNHEY, CDR2 SVGAGI. J was trimmed by 10 bases and V by 2 bases; bases with no gene match: 8. CDR3 nucleotides: TGTGCCAGCAGTTACGAGGGACAGCAGAACTCACCCCTCCACTTT. It is translated as CASSYEGQQNSPLHF.

The chain couples TRBV5-4 to TRBJ2-3; 7 bases are a match to TRBD2. Losses at the gene ends were 0 bases for V and 0 bases for J; bases not matched to a gene: 4. Germline V lookup: CDR1 SGHNT, CDR2 YYREEE (reference sequence). The CDR3 covers 16 residues. CDR3 coding DNA: TGTGCCAGCAGCTTGGGGAACGGGGGGAGCACAGATACGCAGTATTTT. It translates to CASSLGNGGSTDTQYF.

V is TRBV4-1 and J is TRBJ2-2; 10 bases line up with TRBD1. CDR1 and CDR2 (germline): MGHRA, YSYEKL. CDR3 size: 17 residues. V lost 2 bases and J lost 3; bases outside the gene matches: 6. CDR3 amino acids: CASSQPDRGQDTGELFF. Here the CDR3 DNA reads TGCGCCAGCAGCCAACCCGACAGGGGGCAGGACACCGGGGAGCTGTTTTTT.

The CDR3 DNA reads as TGTGCCAGCAGCCTGGACAGAAGGCCTAATCGCGAGCAGTACTTC. It is translated as CASSLDRRPNREQYF. The chain recombines TRBV5-5 with TRBJ2-7, with D tentatively TRBD1 (6 bases). CDR1 is SGHKS and CDR2 is YYEKEE in the germline V gene (reference sequence). The V end was cut by 4 bases, the J end by 6 bases, with 20 bases between. The CDR3 is 15 residues long. Drawing the rest from reference TRBV5-5 and TRBJ2-7, the complete variable domain is DAGVTQSPTHLIKTRGQQVTLRCSPISGHKSVSWYQQVLGQGPQFIFQYYEKEERGRGNFPDRFSARQFPNYSSELNVNALLLGDSALYLCASSLDRRPNREQYFGPGTRLTVT.

This chain uses TRBV2 with TRBJ1-5, with D possibly TRBD1 on 6 matching bases. Deletions cut 2 bases from V and 6 bases from J, with 11 bases between. CDR1 SNHLY and CDR2 FYNNEI come from the germline V gene. CDR3 length: 14 residues. The CDR3 spells CASSERGGGQPQHF. The CDR3 DNA sequence: TGTGCCAGCAGTGAACGAGGGGGGGGTCAGCCCCAGCATTTT.

This rearrangement joins TRBV4-1 to TRBJ1-5, with D unclear. CDR3 length: 19 amino acids. The V end was cut by 2 bases, the J end by 5 bases, with 25 bases between. Germline CDR1 MGHRA, CDR2 YSYEKL. The DNA of the CDR3 is TGCGCCAGCAGCCAATTAGTTAGCCCGACCCGAGGGCTTTATCAGCCCCAGCATTTT. The encoded protein is CASSQLVSPTRGLYQPQHF.

The J gene is TRBJ1-2, the V gene TRBV29-1; 8 nucleotides agree with TRBD1. V was clipped by 3 bases and J by 5 bases; unmatched bases: 2. Germline V gene sequence: CDR1 SQVTM, CDR2 ANQGSEA. The CDR3 is 12 residues long. In DNA, the CDR3 is TGCAGCGTTGAGGGACAGGTTTATGGCTACACCTTC. It yields the protein CSVEGQVYGYTF.

The rearrangement joins TRBV10-3 to TRBJ2-1, with D possibly TRBD2 on 7 matching bases. CDR3 length equals 16 residues. The germline V gene has CDR1 ENHRY and CDR2 SYGVKD. V lost 0 bases to trimming and J lost 6 bases, with 15 bases between them. CDR3 loop: CAISESRGASFNEQFF. DNA of the CDR3: TGTGCCATCAGTGAGTCCCGGGGGGCGAGCTTCAATGAGCAGTTCTTC.

The chain couples TRBV5-1 to TRBJ2-1; 8 bases map to TRBD2. This CDR3 has 20 amino acids. V shed 1 base and J 0 bases; nucleotides not matched to a gene: 15. Germline V gene sequence: CDR1 SGHRS, CDR2 YFSETQ. The CDR3 is CASSLIMRWVAGGSYNEQFF. The CDR3 nucleotides read TGCGCCAGCAGCTTGATTATGCGCTGGGTCGCGGGGGGCTCCTACAATGAGCAGTTCTTC.

V gene TRBV5-1 combines with J gene TRBJ2-3; TRBD1 matches at 8 bases. With V trimmed by 2 bases and J by 5 bases, 7 bases remained unmatched. CDR1 and CDR2 from the germline V gene are SGHRS and YFSETQ. The CDR3 is made up of 15 amino acids. CDR3 in amino acids: CASSLQGVSGDTQYF. In DNA form, the CDR3 reads TGCGCCAGCAGCTTACAGGGGGTATCAGGAGATACGCAGTATTTT.

This chain uses TRBV5-1 with TRBJ1-6; 9 nucleotides match TRBD1. V shed 4 bases, J shed 9 bases, and the junction held 11 bases outside the gene matches. This CDR3 is built from 16 residues. Per the germline V gene, CDR1 is SGHRS and CDR2 is YFSETQ. The chain's CDR3 is CASSTEPGTGSSPLHF. The CDR3 nucleotides are TGCGCCAGCAGCACGGAACCCGGGACAGGGAGTTCACCCCTCCACTTT.

The chain recombines TRBV5-5 with TRBJ2-3; tentative D call: TRBD2 (5 bases). Germline-derived CDR1 and CDR2 are SGHKS and YYEKEE (reference sequence). This CDR3 is built from 14 residues. The germline V and J ends were trimmed by 1 base and 1 base, with 7 bases remaining between them. CDR3 in DNA: TGTGCCAGCAGCTTGTGGGGAGGCACAGATACGCAGTATTTT. This encodes CASSLWGGTDTQYF.

This chain's CDR3 is CASSFHRTVGYTF. CDR3 sequence (DNA): TGTGCCAGCAGTTTCCATAGAACAGTAGGCTACACCTTC. The chain recombines TRBV28 with TRBJ1-2; D uncertain. V was trimmed by 3 bases and J by 8 bases, leaving 13 bases between them. Germline-derived CDR1 and CDR2 are MDHEN and SYDVKM. This CDR3 is 13 amino acids long.

The chain carries TRBV7-9 and TRBJ1-4; D not certain. The germline V gene has CDR1 SEHNR and CDR2 FQNEAQ (reference sequence). Trimming shortened V by 5 bases and J by 4 bases, and 11 bases separated the two germline ends. CDR3 size: 14 residues. CDR3 sequence: CASSKRTGNEKLFF. The CDR3 DNA follows: TGTGCCAGCAGCAAACGGACTGGTAATGAAAAACTGTTTTTT.

The chain combines TRBV19 with TRBJ2-6; D unresolved. This CDR3 has 18 amino acids. Germline lookup yields CDR1 LNHDA and CDR2 SQIVND (reference sequence). V dropped 1 base and J dropped 0 bases, with 13 bases sitting between them. CDR3 sequence: CASSIGQTGNSGANVLTF. The CDR3 nucleotides are TGTGCCAGTAGTATAGGTCAGACTGGCAACTCTGGGGCCAACGTCCTGACTTTC.

This rearrangement joins TRBV19 to TRBJ1-3; the D gene is possibly TRBD1 (6 bases). V was clipped by 3 bases and J by 0 bases, with 18 bases between them. Looked up from germline, CDR1 is LNHDA and CDR2 is SQIVND (reference sequence). CDR3 length: 18 amino acids. The CDR3 nucleotides read TGTGCCAGTAGTATGTCGTACAGGGCGACTCTCTCTGGAAACACCATATATTTT. It is translated as CASSMSYRATLSGNTIYF.

This clone was detected only once. The V and J genes are TRBV10-3 and TRBJ2-3; unclear D gene. Per germline, CDR1 ENHRY and CDR2 SYGVKD. The germline V and J ends were trimmed by 3 bases and 0 bases, with 13 bases remaining between them. This CDR3 spans 16 amino acids. The CDR3 is CAISDLVVPSTDTQYF. The CDR3 nucleotides read TGTGCCATCAGTGATCTCGTAGTGCCTAGCACAGATACGCAGTATTTT.

This chain links TRBV18 with TRBJ1-5; perhaps TRBD1 as D (6 bases). Germline V gives CDR1 KGHSH, CDR2 LQKENI. There are 13 residues in the CDR3. Trimming took off 3 bases at V and 6 bases at J, with 9 bases between the two ends. The CDR3 nucleotides are TGTGCCAGCTCACCTCTGGACAGTCAGCCCCAGCATTTT. Amino acids: CASSPLDSQPQHF. The full variable domain, in which reference TRBV18 and TRBJ1-5 provide the parts outside the CDR3, is NAGVMQNPRHLVRRRGQEARLRCSPMKGHSHVYWYRQLPEEGLKFMVYLQKENIIDESGMPKERFSAEFPKEGPSILRIQQVVRGDSAAYFCASSPLDSQPQHFGDGTRLSIL.

In its sample, this clone was seen once. The chain has TRBV7-9 and TRBJ2-1; 8 bases are a match to TRBD1. The CDR3 has 19 amino acids. V gave up 5 bases and J gave up 5 bases; unmatched junction bases: 20. Germline V gene sequence: CDR1 SEHNR, CDR2 FQNEAQ (reference sequence). In DNA form, the CDR3 reads TGTGCCAGCAGCACAGGGACAGGAGAGCGGTACGTTTTCCACAATGAGCAGTTCTTC. Its protein product is CASSTGTGERYVFHNEQFF.

The rearrangement joins TRBV5-1 to TRBJ2-2; TRBD2 matches at 7 bases. Trimming at V came to 5 bases and at J to 5 bases, leaving 9 bases not matched to a gene. The V gene's germline CDR1 is SGHRS and CDR2 YFSETQ. CDR3 length equals 15 residues. For the CDR3, the DNA is TGCGCCAGCAGGACCGGGACTACGAGTACCGGGGAGCTGTTTTTT. Its translation is CASRTGTTSTGELFF. The whole variable domain, remainder taken from reference TRBV5-1 and TRBJ2-2, is KAGVTQTPRYLIKTRGQQVTLSCSPISGHRSVSWYQQTPGQGLQFLFEYFSETQRNKGNFPGRFSGRQFSNSRSEMNVSTLELGDSALYLCASRTGTTSTGELFFGEGSRLTVL.